These 32 T cell receptor beta chains came from one sample sequenced in a study of beta chain features in type 1 diabetes. cDNA synthesis used the whole RNA isolate, giving expressed TCRB sequences. The table came from immunoSEQ multiplex PCR; TCRdb's copy has only in-frame clones and leaves some out. The sample records under 300,000 clones, around a quarter being singletons. Sequenced: central memory CD4+ T cells from blood. The receptors originated from a man under 40 in good health.

This chain links TRBV9 with TRBJ2-5, with D possibly matching TRBD2 (6 bases). Germline loops: CDR1 SGDLS, CDR2 YYNGEE. This CDR3 region has 16 residues. V was shortened by 1 base and J by 1 base, with 14 bases between the two germline ends. Written as DNA, the CDR3 is TGTGCCAGCAGCGTACAGGGACTGAACCTCCAAGAGACCCAGTACTTC. Translated: CASSVQGLNLQETQYF.

The chain employs TRBV5-4 and TRBJ2-7; 8 bases map to TRBD1. Germline CDR1 is SGHNT and CDR2 is YYREEE (reference sequence). The CDR3 runs 16 residues. The V gene end was trimmed by 4 bases and the J gene end by 1 base; junction bases not matched to a gene: 10. The CDR3, as DNA: TGTGCCAGCAGCCAAGGGACAGGAGTCCTTTCCTACGAGCAGTACTTC. Protein product: CASSQGTGVLSYEQYF. The full variable domain, its missing parts supplied by reference TRBV5-4 and TRBJ2-7, is ETGVTQSPTHLIKTRGQQVTLRCSSQSGHNTVSWYQQALGQGPQFIFQYYREEENGRGNFPPRFSGLQFPNYSSELNVNALELDDSALYLCASSQGTGVLSYEQYFGPGTRLTVT.

This clone was found a few times. The rearrangement uses TRBV7-8 and TRBJ2-1; 7 nucleotides match TRBD2. The CDR3 runs 14 residues. After removal of 7 bases from V and 6 bases from J, the junction contained 9 bases not matched to a gene. Germline lookup yields CDR1 SGHVS and CDR2 FQNEAQ. The DNA for the CDR3 is TGTGCCAGCACTGTCAGCGGGAAGCTCAATGAGCAGTTCTTC. Amino acid sequence: CASTVSGKLNEQFF.

This sequence joins TRBV7-2 and TRBJ2-1; weak D call: TRBD1 (6 bases). The CDR3 runs to 15 residues. The germline V gene has CDR1 SGHTA and CDR2 FQGNSA. V lost 4 bases to trimming and J lost 0 bases, with 10 bases between them. The CDR3 region has the DNA TGTGCCAGCAGCTCAACAGGGAGCTCCTACAATGAGCAGTTCTTC. Protein product: CASSSTGSSYNEQFF.

A few counts support this clone. This chain uses TRBV4-2 with TRBJ2-1, with 11 bases identical to TRBD2. Germline V gene lookup returns CDR1 LGHNA and CDR2 YNFKEQ. The CDR3 contains 15 residues. The J segment lost 4 bases and the V segment lost 5 bases, leaving 4 bases of the junction unmatched. The CDR3 coding sequence is TGTGCCAGCAGCGACCGACTAGCGGGGTACAATGAGCAGTTCTTC. The encoded protein is CASSDRLAGYNEQFF.

CDR3 in amino acids: CASLQGTANYGYTF. The CDR3 DNA is TGTGCCAGCTTACAAGGCACAGCTAACTATGGCTACACCTTC. The rearrangement uses TRBV28 and TRBJ1-2, with D hard to call. The germline V gene has CDR1 MDHEN and CDR2 SYDVKM. V gave up 8 bases and J gave up 0 bases, with 13 bases separating them. CDR3 length: 14 amino acids.

This clone was observed at least ten times. This chain joins TRBV10-3 and TRBJ2-7, with TRBD1 as a possible D gene (5 bases). The CDR3 extends over 14 amino acids. In germline, CDR1 is ENHRY, CDR2 SYGVKD. Trimming left V 8 bases short and J 0 bases short, with 14 bases between. The CDR3 region is CAIHDSRFSYEQYF. CDR3 nucleotide sequence: TGTGCCATCCATGACAGCCGCTTCTCCTACGAGCAGTACTTC.

The rearrangement links TRBV20-1 to TRBJ1-1; no firm D call. Germline CDR1 DFQATT, CDR2 SNEGSKA (reference sequence). V lost 7 bases and J lost 0, with 6 bases in between. The CDR3 extends over 11 amino acids. The CDR3 DNA sequence: TGCAGTGGGTTCATGAACACTGAAGCTTTCTTT. Protein product: CSGFMNTEAFF.

This chain links TRBV30 with TRBJ2-3; D is ambiguous. Trimming removed 4 bases from V and 1 base from J, with 12 bases in between. This CDR3 is 14 amino acids long. Germline V gene sequence: CDR1 GTSNPN, CDR2 SVGIG (reference sequence). CDR3 loop: CAWTAGSGTDTQYF. CDR3 nucleotides: TGTGCCTGGACCGCTGGGTCGGGCACAGATACGCAGTATTTT.

This chain uses TRBV5-4 with TRBJ1-1; D remains unclear. Germline assignment: CDR1 SGHNT and CDR2 YYREEE (reference sequence). V was trimmed by 0 bases and J by 5 bases, leaving 5 bases between them. The CDR3 has 12 amino acids. The CDR3 DNA follows: TGTGCCAGCAGCTTGGTGGGAACTGAAGCTTTCTTT. Translated: CASSLVGTEAFF.

The chain joins TRBV15 to TRBJ1-5; 7 nucleotides agree with TRBD1. V lost 0 bases and J lost 1; bases outside the gene matches: 12. CDR3 length: 19 amino acids. From germline, CDR1 is LNHNV and CDR2 YYDKDF (reference sequence). CDR3 nucleotide sequence: TGTGCCACCAGCAGAGACCCAAAGGGGGCAGGGTTCAGCAATCAGCCCCAGCATTTT. Amino acid sequence: CATSRDPKGAGFSNQPQHF.

The CDR3 nucleotides are TGCGCCAGCAGCCCGTGGGACAGTAATTCACCCCTCCACTTT. Translating it yields CASSPWDSNSPLHF. V gene TRBV5-1 combines with J gene TRBJ1-6, with 7 bases identical to TRBD1. V lost 4 bases to trimming and J lost 6 bases; unmatched junction nucleotides: 4. From germline, CDR1 is SGHRS and CDR2 YFSETQ. This CDR3 has 14 residues. Complete variable domain (other parts from reference TRBV5-1 and TRBJ1-6): KAGVTQTPRYLIKTRGQQVTLSCSPISGHRSVSWYQQTPGQGLQFLFEYFSETQRNKGNFPGRFSGRQFSNSRSEMNVSTLELGDSALYLCASSPWDSNSPLHFGNGTRLTVT.

This chain uses TRBV29-1 with TRBJ1-1; D gene ambiguous. The CDR3 totals 13 residues. The germline CDR1 and CDR2 sequences are SQVTM and ANQGSEA. V was clipped by 8 bases and J by 3 bases, with 16 bases between them. The CDR3 DNA reads as TGCAGCTCCAAAGGGAGGGTGGACACTGAAGCTTTCTTT. Translated, it gives CSSKGRVDTEAFF. The entire variable domain, with the rest obtained from reference TRBV29-1 and TRBJ1-1, is as follows: SAVISQKPSRDICQRGTSLTIQCQVDSQVTMMFWYRQQPGQSLTLIATANQGSEATYESGFVIDKFPISRPNLTFSTLTVSNMSPEDSSIYLCSSKGRVDTEAFFGQGTRLTVV.

This clone was found a few times. V usage is TRBV5-4 and J usage is TRBJ2-7; D uncertain. The CDR3 length is 13 residues. Trimming pared 1 base from V and 5 bases from J, leaving 10 bases between. Germline V gene data show CDR1 as SGHNT and CDR2 as YYREEE (reference sequence). The CDR3: CASSLRNSDEQYF. DNA of the CDR3: TGTGCCAGCAGCTTGAGAAACTCGGACGAGCAGTACTTC.

This clone turned up a few times. The V call is TRBV5-1, the J call TRBJ2-4; 10 positions agree with TRBD1. The CDR3 extends over 14 amino acids. The germline gives CDR1 SGHRS, CDR2 YFSETQ. The junction had 5 bases not matched to a gene; V was cut back by 5 bases and J by 6 bases. This chain's CDR3 is CASRPGTGVNIQYF. CDR3 bases: TGCGCCAGCAGGCCTGGGACAGGGGTAAACATTCAGTACTTC. Together with reference TRBV5-1 and TRBJ2-4, the CDR3 gives the full variable domain: KAGVTQTPRYLIKTRGQQVTLSCSPISGHRSVSWYQQTPGQGLQFLFEYFSETQRNKGNFPGRFSGRQFSNSRSEMNVSTLELGDSALYLCASRPGTGVNIQYFGAGTRLSVL.

This sequence joins TRBV9 and TRBJ2-5; D possibly uses TRBD1 or TRBD2 (5 bases each). The CDR3 has 16 amino acids. Looked up from germline, CDR1 is SGDLS and CDR2 is YYNGEE. V lost 3 bases and J lost 4, with 19 bases in between. CDR3: CASSDRTLTRGETQYF. For the CDR3, the DNA is TGTGCCAGCAGCGATCGGACACTTACGAGGGGAGAGACCCAGTACTTC. The complete variable domain, with remaining parts taken from reference TRBV9 and TRBJ2-5, reads DSGVTQTPKHLITATGQRVTLRCSPRSGDLSVYWYQQSLDQGLQFLIQYYNGEERAKGNILERFSAQQFPDLHSELNLSSLELGDSALYFCASSDRTLTRGETQYFGPGTRLLVL.

The genes are TRBV7-2 and TRBJ1-2; D unclear. Germline CDR1 is SGHTA and CDR2 is FQGNSA. This CDR3 spans 14 amino acids. V lost 4 bases and J 5 bases, leaving 14 bases between the germline ends. CDR3: CASSSRVVIYGYTF. The CDR3 nucleotides are TGTGCCAGCAGCTCTAGGGTGGTGATATATGGCTACACCTTC.

On this clone: A much larger clone is a single base away; this may be a read error. CDR3 sequence reads: CASSLEGQDEQFF. CDR3 in DNA: TGCGCCAGCAGCTTGGAGGGCCAAGATGAGCAGTTCTTC. The chain couples TRBV5-1 to TRBJ2-1, with no clear D. Looked up from germline, CDR1 is SGHRS and CDR2 is YFSETQ. This CDR3 spans 13 amino acids. The V gene lost 0 bases and the J gene lost 8 bases, with 9 bases spanning the gap.

The table lists this clone with a few counts. The V gene is TRBV4-2, the J gene TRBJ2-7; D is unclear. The V end was cut by 0 bases, the J end by 2 bases, with 8 bases between. CDR1 and CDR2 (germline): LGHNA, YNFKEQ. The CDR3 is made up of 14 amino acids. The DNA of the CDR3 is TGTGCCAGCAGCCAAGACGAGGCCGCCTACGAGCAGTACTTC. Translation: CASSQDEAAYEQYF.

This clone was counted a few times. The chain combines TRBV28 with TRBJ1-1; D not resolved. Trimming removed 6 bases at V and 7 bases at J, with 15 bases between. The length of the CDR3 is 13 residues. Germline V lookup: CDR1 MDHEN, CDR2 SYDVKM. Here the CDR3 DNA reads TGTGCCAGCAGACCCACCGGACGGGATGAAGCTTTCTTT. This gives the protein CASRPTGRDEAFF.

This clone turned up a few times. The chain joins TRBV5-1 to TRBJ2-7; D may be TRBD1 (6 bases). In germline, CDR1 is SGHRS, CDR2 YFSETQ. This CDR3 is built from 14 residues. V lost 3 bases and J 5 bases, leaving 15 bases between the germline ends. The CDR3 reads CASSSLTGSDEQYF. The DNA for the CDR3 is TGCGCCAGCAGCTCGCTAACAGGGTCGGACGAGCAGTACTTC.

The genes are TRBV27 and TRBJ2-7; 10 bases line up with TRBD1. The ends lost 6 bases at V and 6 bases at J; junction bases unmatched: 8. Germline loops: CDR1 MNHEY, CDR2 SMNVEV (reference sequence). There are 14 residues in the CDR3. CDR3 sequence reads: CASRKGTGVFEQYF. CDR3 DNA: TGTGCCAGCAGAAAGGGGACAGGGGTGTTCGAGCAGTACTTC.

This clone was observed at least ten times. The V and J genes are TRBV4-1 and TRBJ1-1, with a tentative D call TRBD1 (5 bases). There are 13 residues in the CDR3. The ends were cut back, 0 bases at V and 8 bases at J, with 10 bases in the middle. In germline, CDR1 is MGHRA, CDR2 YSYEKL. This CDR3 reads CASSQDPGREAFF. The CDR3 DNA reads as TGCGCCAGCAGCCAAGATCCGGGACGCGAAGCTTTCTTT.

In its sample, this clone was seen a few times. The CDR3 loop reads CSAASGFLAKNIQYF. DNA of the CDR3: TGCAGCGCTGCCTCGGGATTTCTAGCCAAAAACATTCAGTACTTC. The chain has TRBV29-1 and TRBJ2-4; D is perhaps TRBD2 (5 bases). Trimming took 7 bases from V and 0 from J, leaving 16 bases between them. CDR1 is SQVTM, CDR2 ANQGSEA, per germline. The CDR3 extends over 15 amino acids.

This clone has only a few counts. The same CDR3 can be traced to other DNA sequences in this sample. The rearrangement links TRBV29-1 to TRBJ2-7, with D unclear. V gave up 4 bases and J gave up 5 bases, with 15 bases separating them. CDR3 length: 13 amino acids. Germline V lookup: CDR1 SQVTM, CDR2 ANQGSEA. CDR3 protein: CSVGLGSRNEQYF. CDR3 nucleotides: TGCAGCGTTGGTCTGGGTTCAAGGAACGAGCAGTACTTC.

The rearrangement uses TRBV11-2 and TRBJ2-1, with 11 bases that match TRBD2. This CDR3 is 16 amino acids long. Germline V gene lookup returns CDR1 SGHAT and CDR2 FQNNGV. V lost 1 base, J lost 8 bases, and 7 bases stayed unmatched. CDR3 region: CASSLVAGGPRDEQFF. The CDR3 nucleotides are TGTGCCAGCAGCTTAGTAGCGGGAGGGCCTCGCGATGAGCAGTTCTTC. The full variable domain, its missing parts supplied by reference TRBV11-2 and TRBJ2-1, is EAGVAQSPRYKIIEKRQSVAFWCNPISGHATLYWYQQILGQGPKLLIQFQNNGVVDDSQLPKDRFSAERLKGVDSTLKIQPAKLEDSAVYLCASSLVAGGPRDEQFFGPGTRLTVL.

This chain uses TRBV6-1 with TRBJ2-4; the match to TRBD1 covers 7 bases. The germline gives CDR1 MNHNS, CDR2 SASEGT. This CDR3 contains 12 residues. V gave up 10 bases and J gave up 6 bases; unmatched junction bases: 6. As DNA, the CDR3 is TGTGCCACCGGGGACAGCCTAAACATTCAGTACTTC. Translated: CATGDSLNIQYF.

The CDR3, as DNA: TGTGCCAGCAGCCCTACCAAGGGGGAGTATCAGTACTTC. Its translation: CASSPTKGEYQYF. The chain combines TRBV28 with TRBJ2-7; TRBD1 is a possible D gene (6 bases). The CDR3 loop spans 13 amino acids. Trimming stripped 6 bases from V and 10 bases from J, with 19 bases between. In germline, CDR1 is MDHEN, CDR2 SYDVKM.

A remark on this clone: This likely traces to a read error, being one base from a far larger clone. V usage is TRBV7-9 and J usage is TRBJ1-3; D perhaps matches TRBD1 (5 bases). Germline CDR1 is SEHNR and CDR2 is FQNEAQ (reference sequence). The length of the CDR3 is 15 residues. In DNA form, the CDR3 reads TGTTCCAGCAGCTTAGCGAGGACAACTGGAAACACCATATATTTT. This encodes CSSSLARTTGNTIYF.

This clone was observed a few times. The J gene is TRBJ2-5, the V gene TRBV15, with D unresolved. The J call may be wrong; the DNA end is better matched by TRBJ2-7. Germline assignment: CDR1 LNHNV and CDR2 YYDKDF (reference sequence). The CDR3 covers 13 residues. The CDR3 protein is CATSRDGEYEQYF. The CDR3 region has the DNA TGTGCCACCAGCAGAGATGGAGAGTACGAGCAGTACTTC.

This CDR3 is CASSLETGTARVGGYTF. CDR3 in DNA: TGTGCCAGCAGCTTAGAAACCGGGACAGCAAGAGTGGGAGGCTACACCTTC. The rearrangement joins TRBV7-6 to TRBJ1-2, with 7 bases fitting TRBD1. The germline CDR1 and CDR2 sequences are SGHVS and FNYEAQ. Trimming at V came to 1 base and at J to 8 bases, leaving 16 bases not matched to a gene. This CDR3 has 17 amino acids.

This clone was counted a few times. This rearrangement joins TRBV29-1 to TRBJ2-1; D call uncertain. Germline loops: CDR1 SQVTM, CDR2 ANQGSEA. Trimming cost V 1 base and J 4 bases, with 11 bases left between them. This CDR3 is 14 amino acids long. The CDR3 is CSVEGAYKYNEQFF. Written as DNA, the CDR3 is TGCAGCGTTGAAGGGGCGTACAAGTACAATGAGCAGTTCTTC.